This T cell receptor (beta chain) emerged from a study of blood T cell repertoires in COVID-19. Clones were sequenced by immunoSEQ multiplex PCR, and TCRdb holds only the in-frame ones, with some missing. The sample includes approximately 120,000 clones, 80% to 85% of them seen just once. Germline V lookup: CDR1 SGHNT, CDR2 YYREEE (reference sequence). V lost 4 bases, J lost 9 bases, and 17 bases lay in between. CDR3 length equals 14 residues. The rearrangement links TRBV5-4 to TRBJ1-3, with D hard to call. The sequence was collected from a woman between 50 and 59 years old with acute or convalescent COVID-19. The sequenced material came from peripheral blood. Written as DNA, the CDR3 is TGTGCCAGCAGCCGGGATCGTCCCGTCGGCACCATATATTTT. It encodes CASSRDRPVGTIYF.